The TCR beta chain described here comes from a study of blood T cell repertoires in COVID-19. This clone appeared a few times. CDR1 is LGHDT and CDR2 is YNNKEL in the germline V gene (reference sequence). Trimming shortened V by 2 bases and J by 4 bases, and 12 bases separated the two germline ends. The length of the CDR3 is 15 residues. In the original analysis: From reference gene primer amplification, estimates of nucleated cell counts were derived. The data were produced by immunoSEQ multiplex PCR, yet TCRdb's version contains in-frame clones alone and is incomplete. That table gives V, J and clone size, and the DNA gave D and trimming. The top ten clones hold 3.5% to 4.5% of a sample with approximately 210,000 clones, around 82% of them seen once. Participants were placed into cohorts based on the clinical history they reported.

The V and J genes are TRBV3-1 (or the pseudogene TRBV3-2) and TRBJ2-1, with a weak D call TRBD2 (6 bases). Material for sequencing was PBMCs or T cells enriched from blood (not recorded which). The receptor was derived from a man aged 25 to 40 with acute COVID-19. Written as DNA, the CDR3 is TGTGCCAGCAGCCAAAGGGACTCCCTTTACAATGAGCAGTTCTTC. Residues: CASSQRDSLYNEQFF.